Shown below are 10 T cell receptor beta chains from a single sample sequenced in a study of T cells after yellow fever vaccination. TCRdb passed the 5' RACE reads through MiXCR, listing each CDR3 protein once. The repertoire holds 360,000 or so distinct CDR3 sequences, with around a tenth as singletons. The starting material was PBMCs, obtained on the day of the first yellow fever vaccination. The receptors come from a man aged 18 to 29 who received the YFV17D yellow fever vaccine.

This clonotype was counted only a few times. The chain uses TRBV24-1 and TRBJ2-1; D ambiguous. The germline CDR1 and CDR2 sequences are KGHDR and SFDVKD. V lost 2 bases to trimming and J lost 2 bases, with 3 bases between them. CDR3 length equals 13 residues. CDR3 residues: CATSDSAYNEQFF. The CDR3 DNA reads TGTGCCACCAGTGATTCCGCCTACAATGAGCAGTTCTTC.

The CDR3 loop reads CASSTPGLAGGFHTDTQYF. Written as DNA, the CDR3 is TGTGCCAGCAGCACACCGGGACTAGCGGGTGGGTTCCATACAGATACGCAGTATTTT. The rearrangement joins TRBV11-1 to TRBJ2-3; TRBD2 matches 12 bases. Germline trimming cut 5 bases from V and 3 bases from J; bases unmatched to any gene: 15. The CDR3 is 19 amino acids. The germline V gene has CDR1 SGHAT and CDR2 FQDESV (reference sequence). Filled out from reference TRBV11-1 and TRBJ2-3, the complete variable domain reads EAEVAQSPRYKITEKSQAVAFWCDPISGHATLYWYRQILGQGPELLVQFQDESVVDDSQLPKDRFSAERLKGVDSTLKIQPAELGDSAMYLCASSTPGLAGGFHTDTQYFGPGTRLTVL.

A few counts support this clonotype. This chain connects TRBV11-2 to TRBJ2-3; D ambiguous. CDR3 length equals 17 residues. V was trimmed by 0 bases and J by 3 bases, leaving 16 bases between them. CDR1 is SGHAT and CDR2 is FQNNGV in the germline V gene. As DNA, the CDR3 is TGTGCCAGCAGCTTAGAGGCCCTGGTGGCTTCGACAGATACGCAGTATTTT. Its protein is CASSLEALVASTDTQYF. Based on the CDR3 plus reference TRBV11-2 and TRBJ2-3, the full variable domain is EAGVAQSPRYKIIEKRQSVAFWCNPISGHATLYWYQQILGQGPKLLIQFQNNGVVDDSQLPKDRFSAERLKGVDSTLKIQPAKLEDSAVYLCASSLEALVASTDTQYFGPGTRLTVL.

The rearrangement joins TRBV6-5 to TRBJ2-2; no reliable D call. Germline V lookup: CDR1 MNHEY, CDR2 SVGAGI. CDR3 size: 14 residues. Trimming pared 3 bases from V and 5 bases from J, leaving 10 bases between. The CDR3 DNA reads TGTGCCAGCAGTTATGTGGTCTTTACCGGGGAGCTGTTTTTT. Translated, it gives CASSYVVFTGELFF.

This clonotype was seen a handful of times. The chain joins TRBV18 to TRBJ1-2, with D uncertain. Germline V gene sequence: CDR1 KGHSH, CDR2 LQKENI. The V gene lost 2 bases and the J gene lost 5 bases, with 12 bases spanning the gap. This CDR3 is 14 amino acids long. The CDR3 loop reads CASSPGVSEYGYTF. CDR3 in DNA: TGTGCCAGCTCACCAGGGGTTAGTGAGTATGGCTACACCTTC. Together with reference TRBV18 and TRBJ1-2, the CDR3 gives the full variable domain: NAGVMQNPRHLVRRRGQEARLRCSPMKGHSHVYWYRQLPEEGLKFMVYLQKENIIDESGMPKERFSAEFPKEGPSILRIQQVVRGDSAAYFCASSPGVSEYGYTFGSGTRLTVV.

CDR3 sequence reads: CASSLLTTPISYNEQFF. In DNA form, the CDR3 reads TGTGCCAGCAGCCTACTCACTACACCCATCTCCTACAATGAGCAGTTCTTC. The genes are TRBV4-2 and TRBJ2-1; D is unclear. Deletions cut 4 bases from V and 0 bases from J, with 16 bases between. In germline, CDR1 is LGHNA, CDR2 YNFKEQ. The CDR3 is 17 amino acids.

This chain links TRBV5-1 with TRBJ2-5, with D perhaps TRBD2 (5 bases). The V end was cut by 2 bases, the J end by 5 bases, with 10 bases between. This CDR3 region has 13 residues. Germline CDR1 and CDR2: SGHRS and YFSETQ. The chain's CDR3 is CASSFPSRETQYF. The CDR3 DNA reads TGCGCCAGCAGCTTTCCTAGCAGGGAGACCCAGTACTTC.

The chain links TRBV7-9 to TRBJ1-1, with D unresolved. Germline V gene sequence: CDR1 SEHNR, CDR2 FQNEAQ (reference sequence). Trimming took 4 bases from V and 0 from J, leaving 15 bases between them. The CDR3 has 16 amino acids. CDR3 region: CASSSARTALNTEAFF. The DNA for the CDR3 is TGTGCCAGCAGCTCCGCCAGGACGGCATTGAACACTGAAGCTTTCTTT.

This clonotype has a handful of counts. The V and J genes are TRBV7-2 and TRBJ1-2, with 7 positions matching TRBD1. The germline V gene has CDR1 SGHTA and CDR2 FQGNSA. The V segment lost 6 bases and the J segment 4 bases; nucleotides outside the gene matches: 5. The CDR3 loop spans 13 amino acids. For the CDR3, the DNA is TGTGCCAGCAGTTCAGGGGGAAGCTATGGCTACACCTTC. Translation: CASSSGGSYGYTF.

There are a few counts of this clonotype. V gene TRBV6-5 combines with J gene TRBJ2-6; no reliable D call. Trimming took off 2 bases at V and 6 bases at J, with 8 bases between the two ends. In germline, CDR1 is MNHEY, CDR2 SVGAGI. The CDR3 sequence is 14 residues long. CDR3 in amino acids: CASSYGTLANVLTF. The CDR3 DNA follows: TGTGCCAGCAGTTACGGCACCCTGGCCAACGTCCTGACTTTC.